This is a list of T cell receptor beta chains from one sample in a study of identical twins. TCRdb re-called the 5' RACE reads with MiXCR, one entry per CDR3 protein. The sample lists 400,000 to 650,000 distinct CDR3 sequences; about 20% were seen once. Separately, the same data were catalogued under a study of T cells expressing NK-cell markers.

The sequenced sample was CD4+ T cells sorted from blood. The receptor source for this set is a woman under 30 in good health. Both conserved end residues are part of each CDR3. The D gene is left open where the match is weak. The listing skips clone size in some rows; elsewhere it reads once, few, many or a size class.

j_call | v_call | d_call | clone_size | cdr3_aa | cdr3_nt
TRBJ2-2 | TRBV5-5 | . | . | CASSWDRPGELFF | TGTGCCAGCAGCTGGGACCGACCCGGGGAGCTGTTTTTT
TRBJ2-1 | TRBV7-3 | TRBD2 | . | CASSLRAGGARINEQFF | TGTGCCAGCAGCTTACGGGCGGGGGGGGCCAGAATTAATGAGCAGTTCTTC
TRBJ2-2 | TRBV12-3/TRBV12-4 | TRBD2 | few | CATLRGRGTGELFF | TGTGCCACCCTCAGAGGGAGGGGAACCGGGGAGCTGTTTTTT
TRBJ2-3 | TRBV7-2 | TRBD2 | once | CASSLIAGGDTQYF | TGTGCCAGCAGCTTAATAGCGGGAGGAGATACGCAGTATTTT
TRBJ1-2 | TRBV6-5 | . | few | CASSYVQHYGYTF | TGTGCCAGCAGTTACGTGCAGCACTATGGCTACACCTTC
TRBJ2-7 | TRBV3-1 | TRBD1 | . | CASSRQGDYEQYF | TGTGCCAGCAGTCGACAGGGTGATTACGAGCAGTACTTC
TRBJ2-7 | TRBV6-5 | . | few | CASSYRRINEQYF | TGTGCCAGCAGTTATCGGCGGATTAACGAGCAGTACTTC
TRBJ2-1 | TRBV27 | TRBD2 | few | CASSPRTSGNNEQFF | TGTGCCAGCAGTCCTAGGACTAGCGGAAACAATGAGCAGTTCTTC
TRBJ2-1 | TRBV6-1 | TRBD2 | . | CASRRGLAGEDNEQFF | TGTGCCAGCAGGAGGGGACTAGCGGGAGAGGACAATGAGCAGTTCTTC
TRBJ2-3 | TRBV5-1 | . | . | CASSLTSIRTDTQYF | TGCGCCAGCAGCTTGACTAGCATCCGCACAGATACGCAGTATTTT
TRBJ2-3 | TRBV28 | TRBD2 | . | CASTGLLTFDTQYF | TGTGCCAGTACGGGACTACTCACCTTCGATACGCAGTATTTT